These 29 T cell receptor beta chains came from one sample sequenced in a study of early T cells in non-severe SARS-CoV-2 infection. TCRdb redid the calling of the 5' RACE reads with MiXCR, one entry per CDR3 protein. The sample has about 69,000 distinct CDR3 sequences, 12% to 15% seen once. Sequenced: whole blood. Every receptor here comes from an adult who was a healthcare worker with PCR-confirmed SARS-CoV-2 infection or an uninfected control (not recorded which).

This clonotype appeared a few times. V gene TRBV11-2 combines with J gene TRBJ2-3; D gene unclear. This CDR3 has 14 residues. V was clipped by 4 bases and J by 2 bases, with 10 bases between them. Germline CDR1 reads SGHAT; CDR2 reads FQNNGV. The CDR3 reads CASSSGKYTDTQYF. CDR3 in DNA: TGTGCCAGCAGCTCCGGTAAATACACAGATACGCAGTATTTT.

As regards this clonotype: This clone may be a read error of a much larger clone one base away. The CDR3 loop reads CASSLAVRNYGYTF. The DNA of the CDR3 is TGTGCCAGCAGCTTAGCGGTGCGGAACTATGGCTACACCTTC. The rearrangement links TRBV7-9 to TRBJ1-2, with D uncertain. Germline CDR1 reads SEHNR; CDR2 reads FQNEAQ (reference sequence). Trimming cost V 0 bases and J 2 bases, with 7 bases left between them. The CDR3 consists of 14 residues.

This clonotype was found many times. The chain has TRBV28 and TRBJ2-3, with D possibly matching TRBD1 (5 bases). Germline V gives CDR1 MDHEN, CDR2 SYDVKM. This CDR3 spans 15 amino acids. V gave up 7 bases and J gave up 4 bases, with 18 bases separating them. CDR3 DNA: TGTGCCAGCATCGAGTCCAGGGATTATCCAGATACGCAGTATTTT. Protein: CASIESRDYPDTQYF.

The chain links TRBV29-1 to TRBJ2-5, with unresolved D. The CDR3 loop spans 12 amino acids. Trimming cost V 7 bases and J 5 bases, with 14 bases left between them. Per the germline V gene, CDR1 is SQVTM and CDR2 is ANQGSEA. DNA for the CDR3: TGCAGCGCCGCACAGAGGCTGGAGACCCAGTACTTC. Translated: CSAAQRLETQYF. The full variable domain, with the rest looked up from reference TRBV29-1 and TRBJ2-5, is SAVISQKPSRDICQRGTSLTIQCQVDSQVTMMFWYRQQPGQSLTLIATANQGSEATYESGFVIDKFPISRPNLTFSTLTVSNMSPEDSSIYLCSAAQRLETQYFGPGTRLLVL.

This sequence joins TRBV6-5 and TRBJ1-3, with unresolved D. Per germline, CDR1 MNHEY and CDR2 SVGAGI. V was pared by 0 bases and J by 0 bases, with 9 bases between. The CDR3 runs to 16 residues. In DNA form, the CDR3 reads TGTGCCAGCAGTTACTCATCCAGGCTCTCTGGAAACACCATATATTTT. Translated: CASSYSSRLSGNTIYF.

The rearrangement uses TRBV12-3 or TRBV12-4 and TRBJ2-7, with D tentatively TRBD1 (6 bases). Trimming cost V 6 bases and J 3 bases, with 18 bases left between them. The CDR3 is 15 residues long. CDR3 residues: CASSTDRRRYYEQYF. CDR3 coding DNA: TGTGCCAGCAGCACGGACAGACGTCGGTACTACGAGCAGTACTTC.

The rearrangement links TRBV19 to TRBJ2-1; 7 bases map to TRBD2. The CDR3 has 16 residues. Germline V lookup: CDR1 LNHDA, CDR2 SQIVND (reference sequence). The trim removed 8 bases at V and 6 bases at J, leaving 16 bases unmatched. The CDR3 DNA follows: TGTGCCAGTCACGAGACTTTTTCGGGGGGATTCAATGAGCAGTTCTTC. Its protein is CASHETFSGGFNEQFF.

This clonotype was recorded a few times. The chain combines TRBV28 with TRBJ2-3; TRBD1 might be the D (5 bases). Trimming removed 6 bases at V and 2 bases at J, with 12 bases between. The CDR3 is 14 residues long. CDR1 MDHEN and CDR2 SYDVKM come from the germline V gene. The DNA for the CDR3 is TGTGCCAGCAGACAGGATGAAGTCACAGATACGCAGTATTTT. Translating gives CASRQDEVTDTQYF.

The table lists this clonotype with many counts. This sequence joins TRBV6-2 or TRBV6-3 and TRBJ1-2, with a possible D match to TRBD1 (5 bases). Looked up from germline, CDR1 is MNHEY and CDR2 is SVGEGT. The CDR3 loop spans 18 amino acids. V shed 5 bases and J shed 0 bases, with 22 bases lying between them. CDR3 in amino acids: CASSIPTTSRGANYGYTF. In nucleotides, the CDR3 is TGTGCCAGCAGTATACCGACCACCTCGAGGGGAGCTAACTATGGCTACACCTTC.

This clonotype was detected ten times or more. The CDR3 region is CASSLITGGAYEQYF. The CDR3 nucleotides read TGTGCCAGCAGTTTAATAACAGGGGGCGCGTACGAGCAGTACTTC. This chain links TRBV28 with TRBJ2-7; 9 positions agree with TRBD1. The CDR3 contains 15 residues. J was trimmed by 4 bases and V by 2 bases; bases with no gene match: 6. Germline V gene lookup returns CDR1 MDHEN and CDR2 SYDVKM.

The table lists this clonotype with many counts. The gene calls are TRBV29-1 and TRBJ2-4; weak D call: TRBD2 (8 bases). This CDR3 region has 14 residues. Germline loops: CDR1 SQVTM, CDR2 ANQGSEA. The V end lost 5 bases, the J end lost 5 bases, and 16 bases lay between the germline ends. In DNA form, the CDR3 reads TGCAGCGTTCCGGGAGGGGGCCGGCAAAACATTCAGTACTTC. Translating it yields CSVPGGGRQNIQYF. The full variable domain, completed using reference TRBV29-1 and TRBJ2-4, is SAVISQKPSRDICQRGTSLTIQCQVDSQVTMMFWYRQQPGQSLTLIATANQGSEATYESGFVIDKFPISRPNLTFSTLTVSNMSPEDSSIYLCSVPGGGRQNIQYFGAGTRLSVL.

This chain joins TRBV6-2 or TRBV6-3 and TRBJ2-1; 10 nucleotides align to TRBD1. J lost 5 bases, V lost 6 bases, and 7 bases had no gene match. Germline CDR1 reads MNHEY; CDR2 reads SVGEGT. This CDR3 has 15 amino acids. CDR3 sequence (DNA): TGTGCCAGCAGGGGGGGACAGGGGCCCAACAATGAGCAGTTCTTC. It specifies CASRGGQGPNNEQFF.

This clonotype was seen at least ten times. The V and J genes are TRBV10-2 and TRBJ1-3, with D unresolved. The CDR3 consists of 13 residues. CDR1 and CDR2 (germline): WSHSY, SAAADI. Deletions cut 3 bases from V and 5 bases from J, with 8 bases between. CDR3 bases: TGCGCCAGCAGTGATGAAGGGAGAAACACCATATATTTT. Residues: CASSDEGRNTIYF.

This clonotype was recorded a few times. V and J are TRBV5-5 and TRBJ2-3; D uncertain. The CDR3 runs to 16 residues. The V and J ends lost 5 bases and 1 base respectively, with 17 bases between them. The germline V gene encodes CDR1 SGHKS and CDR2 YYEKEE (reference sequence). Here the CDR3 DNA reads TGTGCCAGCAGTGGTCGCGGCCCTTTTGGCACAGATACGCAGTATTTT. This gives the protein CASSGRGPFGTDTQYF.

The rearrangement uses TRBV6-2 or TRBV6-3 and TRBJ2-3; D may correspond to TRBD1 or TRBD2 (5 bases each). From germline, CDR1 is MNHEY and CDR2 SVGEGT. The CDR3 consists of 16 residues. V shed 2 bases and J shed 6 bases, with 18 bases lying between them. This chain's CDR3 is CASSYVLGVRIDTQYF. DNA for the CDR3: TGTGCCAGCAGTTACGTGTTGGGGGTTAGGATCGATACGCAGTATTTT.

This clonotype was observed a few times. The chain couples TRBV5-1 to TRBJ1-2; D unclear. The V end lost 7 bases, the J end lost 0 bases, and 10 bases lay between the germline ends. In germline, CDR1 is SGHRS, CDR2 YFSETQ. CDR3 length: 13 amino acids. The CDR3 DNA reads TGCGCCAGCTCTTTTGCCGCTAACTATGGCTACACCTTC. Amino acid sequence: CASSFAANYGYTF.

This clonotype showed up just a few times. The gene calls are TRBV24-1 and TRBJ2-3; D is undetermined. V shed 4 bases and J shed 6 bases, with 13 bases lying between them. There are 14 residues in the CDR3. The V gene's germline CDR1 is KGHDR and CDR2 SFDVKD. CDR3 coding DNA: TGTGCCACCAGTGACCCCCGCCAAGTGGATACGCAGTATTTT. Translated, it gives CATSDPRQVDTQYF.

The chain combines TRBV5-1 with TRBJ1-1, with D hard to call. CDR3 length equals 14 residues. CDR1 SGHRS and CDR2 YFSETQ come from the germline V gene. The V and J ends lost 4 bases and 5 bases respectively, with 15 bases between them. CDR3 nucleotide sequence: TGCGCCAGCAGCGCCGCAACCACGGAGACTGAAGCTTTCTTT. Its translation is CASSAATTETEAFF. Filled out from reference TRBV5-1 and TRBJ1-1, the complete variable domain reads KAGVTQTPRYLIKTRGQQVTLSCSPISGHRSVSWYQQTPGQGLQFLFEYFSETQRNKGNFPGRFSGRQFSNSRSEMNVSTLELGDSALYLCASSAATTETEAFFGQGTRLTVV.

J is TRBJ2-7 and V is TRBV5-1, with 7 nucleotides matching TRBD1. This CDR3 has 14 residues. The germline V gene has CDR1 SGHRS and CDR2 YFSETQ. The junction had 6 bases not matched to a gene; V was cut back by 4 bases and J by 2 bases. CDR3 DNA sequence: TGCGCCAGCAGCATGGGACAGAAGACCTACGAGCAGTACTTC. Its translation: CASSMGQKTYEQYF.

This sequence joins TRBV2 and TRBJ1-1; D may be TRBD1 (5 bases). Trimming shortened V by 4 bases and J by 2 bases, and 14 bases separated the two germline ends. The germline CDR1 and CDR2 sequences are SNHLY and FYNNEI. The CDR3 has 15 residues. The CDR3 sequence: CASSGSFTGNTEAFF. CDR3 coding DNA: TGTGCCAGCAGTGGCTCCTTTACAGGCAACACTGAAGCTTTCTTT.

V and J are TRBV5-1 and TRBJ1-2; D gene ambiguous. The CDR3 totals 15 residues. CDR1 is SGHRS and CDR2 is YFSETQ in the germline V gene. With 5 bases removed from V and 0 bases from J, the gap between germline ends came to 14 bases. The CDR3 spells CASSWNSASNYGYTF. CDR3 bases: TGCGCCAGCAGTTGGAACAGCGCCTCTAACTATGGCTACACCTTC.

This clonotype was recorded many times. The CDR3 DNA reads TGTGCCACCGGCTACAGGGGACACACCATATATTTT. It specifies CATGYRGHTIYF. The chain uses TRBV3-1 and TRBJ1-3, with 7 bases aligning to TRBD1. The CDR3 spans 12 residues. Losses at the gene ends were 10 bases for V and 8 bases for J; bases not matched to a gene: 8. CDR1 LGHDT and CDR2 YNNKEL come from the germline V gene (reference sequence).

This clonotype came up once. This may be a read error, as it is one base from a much larger clone. This chain uses TRBV6-2 or TRBV6-3 with TRBJ2-7; D is uncertain. This CDR3 comprises 12 residues. Trimming took 2 bases from V and 2 from J, leaving 4 bases between them. Germline V gene lookup returns CDR1 MNHEY and CDR2 SVGEGT. The CDR3 sequence is CASSYPPYEQYF. In DNA form, the CDR3 reads TGTGCCAGCAGTTACCCTCCCTACGAGCAGTACTTC.

This rearrangement joins TRBV12-3 or TRBV12-4 to TRBJ1-2; D gene uncertain. Trimming removed 8 bases at V and 8 bases at J, with 12 bases between. The CDR3 sequence is 11 residues long. CDR3 DNA: TGTGCCAGCGGCCGCCTAAAAGGCTACACCTTC. Translation gives CASGRLKGYTF.

This clonotype was counted many times. This rearrangement joins TRBV10-3 to TRBJ1-6; 7 bases match TRBD1. Looked up from germline, CDR1 is ENHRY and CDR2 is SYGVKD. The CDR3 sequence is 14 residues long. Trimming at V came to 6 bases and at J to 5 bases, leaving 4 bases not matched to a gene. In DNA form, the CDR3 reads TGTGCCATCAGAAGTACAGGGGATAATTCACCCCTCCACTTT. Translated, it gives CAIRSTGDNSPLHF.

The V call is TRBV20-1, the J call TRBJ2-3; tentatively, D is TRBD1 or TRBD2 (6 bases each). CDR1 and CDR2 from the germline V gene are DFQATT and SNEGSKA (reference sequence). The CDR3 runs 14 residues. V lost 3 bases and J 1 base, leaving 11 bases between the germline ends. The chain's CDR3 is CSASIGGRTDTQYF. CDR3 in DNA: TGCAGTGCTAGTATCGGGGGCCGCACAGATACGCAGTATTTT.

The sample holds a few counts of this clonotype. The rearrangement uses TRBV5-5 and TRBJ1-5; D is ambiguous. Germline-derived CDR1 and CDR2 are SGHKS and YYEKEE (reference sequence). The V gene lost 4 bases and the J gene lost 0 bases, with 11 bases spanning the gap. This CDR3 contains 15 residues. The CDR3 region has the DNA TGTGCCAGCAGCGCTGTGCTAACTAGCAATCAGCCCCAGCATTTT. Amino acid sequence: CASSAVLTSNQPQHF.

The chain recombines TRBV5-1 with TRBJ1-1, with TRBD1 matching over 10 bases. Trimming cost V 3 bases and J 5 bases; bases outside gene matches: 4. The CDR3 runs 14 residues. CDR1 and CDR2 (germline): SGHRS, YFSETQ. CDR3 sequence: CASSWQDRGTEAFF. The DNA for the CDR3 is TGCGCCAGCAGCTGGCAGGACAGGGGGACTGAAGCTTTCTTT.

This clonotype was detected only a few times. The rearrangement links TRBV20-1 to TRBJ1-3; maybe TRBD1 (5 bases). Germline assignment: CDR1 DFQATT and CDR2 SNEGSKA (reference sequence). The CDR3 has 13 residues. Trimming took off 3 bases at V and 7 bases at J, with 13 bases between the two ends. The CDR3 spells CSASPPGTNTIYF. CDR3 bases: TGCAGTGCTAGCCCTCCAGGGACTAACACCATATATTTT.